The entry below describes one T cell receptor (beta chain). Antigen specificity is unknown. This sample is part of a study of T cells after posttransplantation cyclophosphamide. Study-wide results and limits: Later post-transplant blood repertoires were often dominated by donor CD8+ memory clones. Skin or GI-infiltrating T cells shared few TRB sequences with blood. Recipient CMV seropositivity and CMV reactivation strongly tracked TRB clonality.

A marrow graft followed busulfan-fludarabine conditioning, with cyclophosphamide on days +3 and +4. Germline V gene sequence: CDR1 SGHTA, CDR2 FQGNSA. V lost 7 bases and J 0 bases, leaving 9 bases between the germline ends. The CDR3 has 13 residues. Some clones are missing from TCRdb's copy, which holds only in-frame ones; the method was immunoSEQ multiplex PCR. Among about 11,000 clones, roughly 86% were seen once, and the ten largest hold 25% to 35%. The specimen comprised CD4+ T cells sorted from PBMCs, sampled after allogeneic stem cell transplant with posttransplant cyclophosphamide. V gene TRBV7-2 combines with J gene TRBJ1-2; tentative D call: TRBD1 (5 bases). The sequence was collected from a male patient in his 30s who received an allogeneic stem cell transplant from a related donor, was CMV-positive, and had acute GVHD only. The T cells may partly be graft donor cells. CDR3 sequence reads: CASNLQANYGYTF. Written as DNA, the CDR3 is TGTGCCAGCAATTTACAGGCTAACTATGGCTACACCTTC.